Listed here are 20 T cell receptor beta chains from one sample, sequenced in a study of Ad26.COV2.S vaccination and SARS-CoV-2 variants. Only in-frame clones appear in the TCRdb table, and some are missing; sequencing was by immunoSEQ multiplex PCR. The sample includes around 380,000 clones, about 85% of them seen just once. As to treatment: roughly 18 received Ad26.COV2.S at low or high dose, single or two shots; several received placebo; per-sample allocation not given. All samples were drawn on day 63, counting from the first vaccine or placebo injection. The sample in question was peripheral blood, obtained in a trial of Ad26.COV2.S vaccine versus placebo. The receptors shown here come from a person aged 18-60 years who received the Ad26.COV2.S COVID-19 vaccine or a placebo.

The rearrangement uses TRBV27 and TRBJ1-5; D may be TRBD1 (5 bases). V lost 9 bases and J lost 5, with 17 bases in between. The CDR3 spans 14 residues. Germline lookup yields CDR1 MNHEY and CDR2 SMNVEV (reference sequence). CDR3 in DNA: TGTGCCAGTCGGGGGGTTGGGGACCATCAGCCCCAGCATTTT. This sequence encodes CASRGVGDHQPQHF.

The chain joins TRBV6-2 or TRBV6-3 to TRBJ2-7, with a tentative D call TRBD1 (6 bases). V was trimmed by 6 bases and J by 6 bases, leaving 15 bases between them. This CDR3 has 13 amino acids. CDR1 is MNHEY and CDR2 is SVGEGT in the germline V gene. The CDR3 loop is CASRPTTGGEQYF. The CDR3, as DNA: TGTGCCAGCAGGCCTACGACAGGAGGCGAGCAGTACTTC.

The chain has TRBV5-1 and TRBJ2-2; D is perhaps TRBD2 (6 bases). Germline-derived CDR1 and CDR2 are SGHRS and YFSETQ. Trimming shortened V by 4 bases and J by 3 bases, and 16 bases separated the two germline ends. The CDR3 covers 16 residues. CDR3 in DNA: TGCGCCAGCAGCCCAGGCGGGACGGATTACACCGGGGAGCTGTTTTTT. Amino acids: CASSPGGTDYTGELFF.

This chain connects TRBV18 to TRBJ1-1; D may be TRBD1 (6 bases). V gave up 3 bases and J gave up 5 bases, with 13 bases separating them. Germline CDR1 KGHSH, CDR2 LQKENI. The CDR3 loop spans 14 amino acids. CDR3 DNA sequence: TGTGCCAGCTCACCTATTGGGGGGCTGACTGAAGCTTTCTTT. Translated, it gives CASSPIGGLTEAFF. Supplemented by reference TRBV18 and TRBJ1-1, the full variable domain reads NAGVMQNPRHLVRRRGQEARLRCSPMKGHSHVYWYRQLPEEGLKFMVYLQKENIIDESGMPKERFSAEFPKEGPSILRIQQVVRGDSAAYFCASSPIGGLTEAFFGQGTRLTVV.

The V gene is TRBV5-4, the J gene TRBJ2-7, with D hard to call. V was cut by 5 bases and J by 5 bases, with 20 bases left in between. Germline loops: CDR1 SGHNT, CDR2 YYREEE (reference sequence). The CDR3 totals 15 residues. CDR3 in amino acids: CASRPGLPPLDEQYF. In DNA form, the CDR3 reads TGTGCCAGCAGACCCGGTTTACCACCTTTGGACGAGCAGTACTTC.

This chain connects TRBV5-4 to TRBJ1-1; a weak D match, TRBD1 (6 bases). The CDR3 has 15 amino acids. V gave up 4 bases and J gave up 1 base, with 14 bases separating them. Per germline, CDR1 SGHNT and CDR2 YYREEE (reference sequence). The CDR3 loop is CASSPPGAQNTEAFF. DNA of the CDR3: TGTGCCAGCAGCCCACCGGGGGCCCAGAACACTGAAGCTTTCTTT. Variable domain in full (rest from reference TRBV5-4 and TRBJ1-1): ETGVTQSPTHLIKTRGQQVTLRCSSQSGHNTVSWYQQALGQGPQFIFQYYREEENGRGNFPPRFSGLQFPNYSSELNVNALELDDSALYLCASSPPGAQNTEAFFGQGTRLTVV.

The chain recombines TRBV7-9 with TRBJ1-2; the D gene is possibly TRBD1 (6 bases). The CDR3 contains 14 residues. Germline V gene data show CDR1 as SEHNR and CDR2 as FQNEAQ (reference sequence). The V gene lost 2 bases and the J gene lost 7 bases, with 14 bases spanning the gap. As DNA, the CDR3 is TGTGCCAGCAGCTTATTAGGGGGGGCAGGTGGCTACACCTTC. Encoded protein: CASSLLGGAGGYTF.

J is TRBJ2-3 and V is TRBV4-1; 7 positions agree with TRBD2. The V gene end was trimmed by 4 bases and the J gene end by 1 base; junction bases not matched to a gene: 2. Germline CDR1 MGHRA, CDR2 YSYEKL. The length of the CDR3 is 14 residues. The CDR3 DNA follows: TGCGCCAGCAGCCCTGCGGGGGGCACAGATACGCAGTATTTT. This translates into CASSPAGGTDTQYF.

This clone showed up just a few times. The gene calls are TRBV20-1 and TRBJ1-6; TRBD1 aligns across 8 bases. There are 15 residues in the CDR3. CDR1 is DFQATT, CDR2 SNEGSKA, per germline (reference sequence). J gave up 11 bases and V 3 bases, and 12 bases lay outside the gene matches. This chain's CDR3 is CSASVRGLLSAPLHF. The CDR3 bases are TGCAGTGCTAGTGTCAGGGGGCTTTTGAGTGCACCCCTCCACTTT.

The CDR3 reads CASSVAGGPFSTGELFF. The DNA of the CDR3 is TGTGCCAGTAGTGTAGCGGGGGGACCTTTTAGCACCGGGGAGCTGTTTTTT. The genes are TRBV19 and TRBJ2-2, with 10 bases that match TRBD2. CDR1 is LNHDA and CDR2 is SQIVND in the germline V gene (reference sequence). V lost 5 bases, J lost 4 bases, and 10 bases stayed unmatched. This CDR3 spans 17 amino acids.

A single count supports this clone. The chain has TRBV6-6 and TRBJ1-4, with a weak D call TRBD1 (5 bases). Germline V gene lookup returns CDR1 MNHNY and CDR2 SVGAGI (reference sequence). This CDR3 spans 14 amino acids. Between the trimmed V and J ends, which lost 6 bases and 6 bases, there was a span of 14 bases. CDR3 sequence reads: CASSRARGDEKLFF. The CDR3 nucleotides read TGTGCCAGCAGCCGCGCAAGAGGGGATGAAAAACTGTTTTTT.

The rearrangement uses TRBV5-1 and TRBJ1-1; D possibly corresponds to TRBD1 (6 bases). Germline values: CDR1 SGHRS, CDR2 YFSETQ. Trimming stripped 7 bases from V and 5 bases from J, with 18 bases between. CDR3 size: 14 residues. The CDR3 DNA sequence: TGCGCCAGCGGATGGTCGGGGGCGGAAACTGAAGCTTTCTTT. This gives the protein CASGWSGAETEAFF.

This clone was seen more than once but under ten times. CDR3 region: CASSGESGELFF. CDR3 nucleotide sequence: TGTGCCAGCAGCGGGGAGTCCGGGGAGCTGTTTTTT. The chain recombines TRBV2 with TRBJ2-2; perhaps TRBD2 as D (5 bases). The CDR3 totals 12 residues. V was clipped by 6 bases and J by 6 bases, with 8 bases between them. Germline CDR1 SNHLY, CDR2 FYNNEI. Using reference TRBV2 and TRBJ2-2 for the parts outside the CDR3, the full variable domain is EPEVTQTPSHQVTQMGQEVILRCVPISNHLYFYWYRQILGQKVEFLVSFYNNEISEKSEIFDDQFSVERPDGSNFTLKIRSTKLEDSAMYFCASSGESGELFFGEGSRLTVL.

The CDR3 spells CASSYRDSYGYTF. The CDR3 coding sequence is TGTGCCAGCAGCTACCGGGACAGCTATGGCTACACCTTC. The chain couples TRBV7-9 to TRBJ1-2; 7 bases line up with TRBD1. V was pared by 4 bases and J by 4 bases, with 3 bases of the junction left unmatched. Germline CDR1 SEHNR, CDR2 FQNEAQ (reference sequence). CDR3 length: 13 residues.

This chain links TRBV12-5 with TRBJ1-1; perhaps TRBD1 as D (5 bases). There are 16 residues in the CDR3. The germline V and J ends were trimmed by 0 bases and 8 bases, with 19 bases remaining between them. Germline CDR1 and CDR2: LGHNT and FRNRAP. In DNA, the CDR3 is TGTGCTAGTGGTTTGGTATTGGGGGAGGGACCCCGCGAAGCTTTCTTT. Its protein product is CASGLVLGEGPREAFF. Using reference TRBV12-5 and TRBJ1-1 for the parts outside the CDR3, the full variable domain is DARVTQTPRHKVTEMGQEVTMRCQPILGHNTVFWYRQTMMQGLELLAYFRNRAPLDDSGMPKDRFSAEMPDATLATLKIQPSEPRDSAVYFCASGLVLGEGPREAFFGQGTRLTVV.

This chain joins TRBV5-4 and TRBJ2-7, with D unresolved. Germline values: CDR1 SGHNT, CDR2 YYREEE (reference sequence). The CDR3 length is 13 residues. Deletions cut 1 base from V and 5 bases from J, with 10 bases between. The CDR3 loop is CASSLYLSHEQYF. CDR3 coding DNA: TGTGCCAGCAGCTTGTACCTCTCACACGAGCAGTACTTC. The variable domain in full, completed from reference TRBV5-4 and TRBJ2-7, reads ETGVTQSPTHLIKTRGQQVTLRCSSQSGHNTVSWYQQALGQGPQFIFQYYREEENGRGNFPPRFSGLQFPNYSSELNVNALELDDSALYLCASSLYLSHEQYFGPGTRLTVT.

The rearrangement uses TRBV19 and TRBJ1-2; perhaps TRBD1 as D (6 bases). The V gene's germline CDR1 is LNHDA and CDR2 SQIVND (reference sequence). The germline V and J ends were trimmed by 3 bases and 4 bases, with 15 bases remaining between them. CDR3 length equals 15 residues. The DNA for the CDR3 is TGTGCCAGTAGTATTGCCCCCCTACAGGGCTATGGCTACACCTTC. This translates into CASSIAPLQGYGYTF.

This chain connects TRBV5-5 to TRBJ2-7; TRBD2 matches at 8 bases. The trim removed 4 bases at V and 4 bases at J, leaving 16 bases unmatched. The CDR3 spans 17 residues. Germline-derived CDR1 and CDR2 are SGHKS and YYEKEE (reference sequence). The CDR3 reads CASSPNSGDPKVYEQYF. The CDR3, as DNA: TGTGCCAGCAGCCCAAATAGCGGGGACCCCAAAGTATACGAGCAGTACTTC.

The rearrangement uses TRBV12-3 or TRBV12-4 and TRBJ2-4, with D maybe TRBD1 (5 bases). V lost 6 bases to trimming and J lost 4 bases, with 7 bases between them. This CDR3 region has 12 residues. CDR3 sequence reads: CASSRQKNIQYF. The CDR3 coding sequence is TGTGCCAGCAGCCGACAGAAAAACATTCAGTACTTC.

Details on this clone: The sample carries other DNA sequences with the same CDR3. The chain couples TRBV19 to TRBJ1-1; D not resolved. Trimming left V 3 bases short and J 0 bases short, with 8 bases between. The CDR3 loop spans 14 amino acids. Germline CDR1 and CDR2: LNHDA and SQIVND (reference sequence). The CDR3 bases are TGTGCCAGTAGTATTTCAGGTTTGAACACTGAAGCTTTCTTT. This encodes CASSISGLNTEAFF.